This is a list of T cell receptor beta chains from one sample in a study of blood T cell repertoires in COVID-19. Libraries were prepared by immunoSEQ multiplex PCR; TCRdb keeps only in-frame clonotypes and omits some of them. The sample consists of about half a million clones, 89% of them appearing once. The sequencing input was peripheral blood. Receptor source: a young man with COVID-19, enrolled during active disease. Both conserved end residues are part of each CDR3. A D gene is named only where the DNA matches it firmly. Size tells how often a clone was seen (once, few, many) or the class of an expanded clone, and some rows leave it out.

TRBV2	TRBJ2-7	.	.	TGTGCCAGCTCCAGGTCCTCCTACGAGCAGTACTTC	CASSRSSYEQYF
TRBV2	TRBJ2-1	TRBD1	.	TGTGCCAGCAGGGGACAGGGTAAGGATGAGCAGTTCTTC	CASRGQGKDEQFF
TRBV9	TRBJ2-1	TRBD1	.	TGTGCCAGACCGGGACAGGGTGGGAATGAGCAGTTCTTC	CARPGQGGNEQFF
TRBV6-1	TRBJ2-7	TRBD2	.	TGTGCCAGCAGTGAAGCGGTTAGCGGGATCTACGAGCAGTACTTC	CASSEAVSGIYEQYF
TRBV27	TRBJ2-3	TRBD2	.	TGTGCCAGCAGTTTAGACGGACTAGCGAGCACAGATACGCAGTATTTT	CASSLDGLASTDTQYF
TRBV27	TRBJ2-7	TRBD2	once	TGTGCCAGCAGTCTAGCGGGGGAGACCTACGAGCAGTACTTC	CASSLAGETYEQYF
TRBV5-8	TRBJ2-5	.	.	TGTGCCAGCAGCTCACAAGAGACCCAGTACTTC	CASSSQETQYF
TRBV18	TRBJ2-1	.	.	TGTGCCAGCTCGCGGAGTGACGGGGACAATGAGCAGTTCTTC	CASSRSDGDNEQFF
TRBV7-8	TRBJ2-1	TRBD2	.	TGTGCCAGCAGCTGGACTAGCGGCTACAATGAGCAGTTCTTC	CASSWTSGYNEQFF
TRBV19	TRBJ2-3	.	.	TGTGCCAGTACCGGGTTCCGCACAGATACGCAGTATTTT	CASTGFRTDTQYF
TRBV5-1	TRBJ2-7	TRBD2	.	TGCGCCAGCAGCCACGGGACTAGCGCAAACGAGCAGTACTTC	CASSHGTSANEQYF
TRBV5-4	TRBJ2-7	.	.	TGTGCCAGCAGCTCACTAGCAGGGTCAGCCGACTACGAGCAGTACTTC	CASSSLAGSADYEQYF
TRBV2	TRBJ2-3	.	.	TGTGCCAGCAGGGACAGTGGCACAGATACGCAGTATTTT	CASRDSGTDTQYF
TRBV6-5	TRBJ2-1	.	.	TGTGCCAGCAGTTACGTGTCCGGGGGAGATGAGCAGTTCTTC	CASSYVSGGDEQFF
TRBV7-3	TRBJ2-3	.	.	TGTGCCAGCAGCGTCGGACACCAAGCAGATACGCAGTATTTT	CASSVGHQADTQYF
TRBV30	TRBJ2-3	TRBD1	many	TGTGCCTGGAGTTCAGTGGGACAGGGGGTCTCTTTT	CAWSSVGQGVSF
TRBV9	TRBJ1-1	TRBD1	.	TGTGCCAGCAGCGAGAGGACAGGGGACGTCGCTGAAGCTTTCTTT	CASSERTGDVAEAFF
TRBV19	TRBJ1-2	TRBD1	.	TGTGCCAGTAGTAGGGCCGGGACAGGACTCTACTATGGCTACACCTTC	CASSRAGTGLYYGYTF
TRBV7-9	TRBJ1-6	.	.	TGTGCCAGCAGCTTAGAAGTTAGGGGGTCGGCCCTCCACTTT	CASSLEVRGSALHF
TRBV4-2	TRBJ2-7	TRBD2	few	TGTGCCAGCAGCCAGGAAAGCGGGGGAGTCTACGAGCAGTACTTC	CASSQESGGVYEQYF
TRBV25-1	TRBJ2-3	TRBD2	.	TGTGCCAGCAGTAATAGCGGGAGGGCAGATACGCAGTATTTT	CASSNSGRADTQYF
TRBV30	TRBJ1-5	.	.	TGTGCCTGGAGTCCCGGCCGGGGAGGCAATCAGCCCCAGCATTTT	CAWSPGRGGNQPQHF
TRBV18	TRBJ2-7	.	.	TGTGCCAGCTCCCCCTTTACGGGAGCCGCCTACGAGCAGTACTTC	CASSPFTGAAYEQYF
TRBV6-5	TRBJ2-7	TRBD2	.	TGTGCCAGCAGGACTCTCGGGAGGAAGTACGAGCAGTACTTC	CASRTLGRKYEQYF
TRBV2	TRBJ1-2	TRBD1	few	TGTGCCAGCAGGCGGATCCGGGACAGGGGCCTTGGAGGCTACACCTTC	CASRRIRDRGLGGYTF
TRBV7-9	TRBJ2-2	.	.	TGTGCCAGCAGCTCCCTGACGACAGAGACGAACACCGGGGAGCTGTTTTTT	CASSSLTTETNTGELFF
TRBV5-1	TRBJ2-6	.	.	TGCGCCAGCAGCTTGAGTTCGGGGTCTGGGGCCAACGTCCTGACTTTC	CASSLSSGSGANVLTF
TRBV27	TRBJ1-1	TRBD1	.	TGTGCCAGCAGCTCGTCCCTTCAAGGGGGCGTAAATACTGAAGCTTTCTTT	CASSSSLQGGVNTEAFF
TRBV12-3/TRBV12-4	TRBJ2-1	TRBD2	.	TGTGCCAGCAGGCTAGCGGATTTCGGGAAGCAGTTCTTC	CASRLADFGKQFF
TRBV7-8	TRBJ1-6	TRBD1	.	TGTGCCAGCCGAACAGGGGGCGCGTATAATTCACCCCTCCACTTT	CASRTGGAYNSPLHF